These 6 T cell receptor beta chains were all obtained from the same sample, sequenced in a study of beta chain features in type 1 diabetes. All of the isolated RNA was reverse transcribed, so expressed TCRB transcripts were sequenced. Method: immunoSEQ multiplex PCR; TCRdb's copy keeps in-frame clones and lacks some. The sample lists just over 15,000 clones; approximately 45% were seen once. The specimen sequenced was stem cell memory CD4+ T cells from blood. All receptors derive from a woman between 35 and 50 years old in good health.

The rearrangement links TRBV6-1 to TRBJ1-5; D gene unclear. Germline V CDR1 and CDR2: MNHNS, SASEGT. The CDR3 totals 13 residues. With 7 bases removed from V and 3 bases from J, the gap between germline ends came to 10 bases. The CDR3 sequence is CASIRENNQPQHF. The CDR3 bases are TGTGCCAGCATCCGAGAAAACAATCAGCCCCAGCATTTT.

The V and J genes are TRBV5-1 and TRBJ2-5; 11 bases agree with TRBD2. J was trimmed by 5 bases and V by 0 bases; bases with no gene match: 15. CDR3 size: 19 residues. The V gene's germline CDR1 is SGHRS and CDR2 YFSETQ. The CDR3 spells CASSLAVFVAGGPVETQYF. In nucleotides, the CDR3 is TGCGCCAGCAGCTTGGCCGTGTTCGTAGCGGGGGGGCCGGTGGAGACCCAGTACTTC.

The chain's CDR3 is CASSQDWVGQSSYNSPLHF. In DNA form, the CDR3 reads TGTGCCAGCAGCCAAGATTGGGTAGGACAGAGCTCCTATAATTCACCCCTCCACTTT. The chain links TRBV14 to TRBJ1-6; possibly TRBD1 for D (6 bases). V dropped 0 bases and J dropped 0 bases, with 15 bases sitting between them. In germline, CDR1 is SGHDN, CDR2 FVKESK. The CDR3 is made up of 19 amino acids.

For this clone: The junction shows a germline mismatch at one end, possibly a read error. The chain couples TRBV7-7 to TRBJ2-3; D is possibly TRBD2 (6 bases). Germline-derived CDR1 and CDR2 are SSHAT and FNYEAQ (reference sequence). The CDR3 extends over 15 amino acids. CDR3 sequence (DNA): TGTGCTAGCAGCCCGGGACGGGGGTCCACAGATACGCAGTATTTT. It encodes CASSPGRGSTDTQYF.

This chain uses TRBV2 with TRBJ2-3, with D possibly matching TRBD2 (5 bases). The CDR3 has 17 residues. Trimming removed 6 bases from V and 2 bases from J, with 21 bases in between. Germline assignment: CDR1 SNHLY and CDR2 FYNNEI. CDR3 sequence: CASSDTRGFLDTDTQYF. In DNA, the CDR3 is TGTGCCAGCAGCGATACCCGAGGGTTTTTGGACACAGATACGCAGTATTTT.

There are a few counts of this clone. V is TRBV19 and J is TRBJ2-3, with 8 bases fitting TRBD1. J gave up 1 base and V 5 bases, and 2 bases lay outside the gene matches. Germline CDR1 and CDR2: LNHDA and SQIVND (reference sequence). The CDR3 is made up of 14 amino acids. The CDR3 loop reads CASSLGQGTDTQYF. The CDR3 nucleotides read TGTGCCAGTAGTTTGGGACAGGGCACAGATACGCAGTATTTT.